This T cell receptor beta chain was documented in a study of shared T cell receptors in the human thymus. TCRdb's copy holds only in-frame clones and misses some; the assay was immunoSEQ multiplex PCR. The data hold hundreds of thousands of clones, with more than 75% observed a single time. CDR3 size: 17 residues. CDR1 and CDR2 from the germline V gene are SGHDT and YYEEEE. Losses at the gene ends were 0 bases for V and 4 bases for J; bases not matched to a gene: 9. The sample was also linked to a second study, of human thymus T cells. As reported in that work: The sample donors, healthy Finnish infants, were having corrective surgery for congenital heart defects. Resections from corrective heart surgery supplied the thymus tissue. Related work showed strongly overlapping thymic repertoires across unrelated individuals.

The sample was thymocytes. The sequence came from a boy under two years old with a congenital heart defect. This chain uses TRBV5-6 with TRBJ2-7, with TRBD2 identical over 11 bases. The CDR3 protein is CASSLGGLSSGRYEQYF. In DNA, the CDR3 is TGTGCCAGCAGCTTGGGGGGCCTCTCTAGCGGGAGGTACGAGCAGTACTTC.